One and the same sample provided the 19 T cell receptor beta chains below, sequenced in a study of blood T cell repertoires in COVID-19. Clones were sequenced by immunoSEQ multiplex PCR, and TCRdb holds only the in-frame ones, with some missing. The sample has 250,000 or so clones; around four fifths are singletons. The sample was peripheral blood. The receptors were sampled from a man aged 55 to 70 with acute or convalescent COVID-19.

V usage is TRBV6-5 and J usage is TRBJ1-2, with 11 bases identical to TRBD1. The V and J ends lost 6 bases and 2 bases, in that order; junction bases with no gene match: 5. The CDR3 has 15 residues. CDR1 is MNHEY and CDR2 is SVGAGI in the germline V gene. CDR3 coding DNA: TGTGCCAGCAGCGTCCGGGACAGGGGGAACTATGGCTACACCTTC. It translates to CASSVRDRGNYGYTF.

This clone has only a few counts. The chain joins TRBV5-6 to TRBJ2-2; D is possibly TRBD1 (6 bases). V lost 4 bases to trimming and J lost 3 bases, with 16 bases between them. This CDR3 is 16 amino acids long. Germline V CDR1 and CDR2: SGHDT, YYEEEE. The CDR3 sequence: CASSPRGGVDTGELFF. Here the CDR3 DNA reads TGTGCCAGCAGCCCGCGTGGGGGCGTGGACACCGGGGAGCTGTTTTTT.

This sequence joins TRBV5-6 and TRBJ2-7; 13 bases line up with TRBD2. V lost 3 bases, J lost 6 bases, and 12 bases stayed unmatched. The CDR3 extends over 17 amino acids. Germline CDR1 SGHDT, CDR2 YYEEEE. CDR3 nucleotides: TGTGCCAGCAGCTCGGGACTAGCGGGATTTCGAAATCTCGAGCAGTACTTC. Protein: CASSSGLAGFRNLEQYF.

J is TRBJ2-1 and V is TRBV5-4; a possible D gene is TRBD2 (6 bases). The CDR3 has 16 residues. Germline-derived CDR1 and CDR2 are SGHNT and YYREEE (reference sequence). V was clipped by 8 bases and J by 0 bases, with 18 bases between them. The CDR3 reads CASAQAGPSSYNEQFF. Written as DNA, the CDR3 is TGTGCCAGTGCCCAGGCGGGGCCGAGCTCCTACAATGAGCAGTTCTTC.

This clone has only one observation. The CDR3: CASSFAGQANTGELFF. The CDR3 DNA follows: TGTGCCAGCAGCTTTGCGGGACAGGCGAACACCGGGGAGCTGTTTTTT. The V call is TRBV7-6, the J call TRBJ2-2, with 8 bases matching TRBD1. The CDR3 totals 16 residues. Germline-derived CDR1 and CDR2 are SGHVS and FNYEAQ. V was clipped by 3 bases and J by 0 bases; unmatched bases: 3.

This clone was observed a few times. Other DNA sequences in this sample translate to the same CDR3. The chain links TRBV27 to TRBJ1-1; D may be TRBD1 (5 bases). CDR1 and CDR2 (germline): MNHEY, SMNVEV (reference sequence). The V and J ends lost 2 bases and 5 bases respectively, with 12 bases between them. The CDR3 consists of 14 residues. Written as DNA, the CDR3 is TGTGCCAGCAGTTTAAGTCAGGGTAGAACTGAAGCTTTCTTT. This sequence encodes CASSLSQGRTEAFF.

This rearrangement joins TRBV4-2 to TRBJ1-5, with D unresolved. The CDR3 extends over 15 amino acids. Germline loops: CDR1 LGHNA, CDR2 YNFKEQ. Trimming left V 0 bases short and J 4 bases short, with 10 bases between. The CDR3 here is CASSQERAPNQPQHF. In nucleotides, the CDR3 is TGTGCCAGCAGCCAAGAGAGGGCACCAAATCAGCCCCAGCATTTT.

The CDR3 loop reads CASSQGRNQPQHF. CDR3 nucleotides: TGTGCCAGCTCCCAGGGGCGCAATCAGCCCCAGCATTTT. The V and J genes are TRBV18 and TRBJ1-5, with D possibly matching TRBD1 (6 bases). Germline lookup yields CDR1 KGHSH and CDR2 LQKENI. Trimming took 6 bases from V and 2 from J, leaving 8 bases between them. CDR3 length: 13 residues.

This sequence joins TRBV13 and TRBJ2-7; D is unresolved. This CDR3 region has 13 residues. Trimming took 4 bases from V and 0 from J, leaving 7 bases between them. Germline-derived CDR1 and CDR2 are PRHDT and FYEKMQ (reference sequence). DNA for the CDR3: TGTGCCAGCAGCTCCAGGAACTCCTACGAGCAGTACTTC. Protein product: CASSSRNSYEQYF.

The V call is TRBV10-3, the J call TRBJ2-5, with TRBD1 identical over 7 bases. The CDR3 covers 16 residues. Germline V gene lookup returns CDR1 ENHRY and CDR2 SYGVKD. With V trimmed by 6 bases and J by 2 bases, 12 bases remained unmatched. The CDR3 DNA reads TGTGCCATCAGCCAACTACAGGGGACGGGTCAAGAGACCCAGTACTTC. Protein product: CAISQLQGTGQETQYF.

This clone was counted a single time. The CDR3 DNA reads TGTGCCAGCAGCCACCTCCTAGCGCGCAGCTCCTACGAGCAGTACTTC. Protein product: CASSHLLARSSYEQYF. The chain combines TRBV3-1 (or the pseudogene TRBV3-2) with TRBJ2-7; possibly TRBD2 for D (6 bases). Deletions cut 3 bases from V and 0 bases from J, with 15 bases between. Germline lookup yields CDR1 LGHDT and CDR2 YNNKEL (reference sequence). This CDR3 contains 16 residues.

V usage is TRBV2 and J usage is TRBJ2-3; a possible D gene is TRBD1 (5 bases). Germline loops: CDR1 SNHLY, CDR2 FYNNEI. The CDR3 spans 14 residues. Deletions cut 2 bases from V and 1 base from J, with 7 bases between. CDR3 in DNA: TGTGCCAGCAGTGAATTGGGGCGCACAGATACGCAGTATTTT. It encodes CASSELGRTDTQYF. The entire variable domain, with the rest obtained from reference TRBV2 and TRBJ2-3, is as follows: EPEVTQTPSHQVTQMGQEVILRCVPISNHLYFYWYRQILGQKVEFLVSFYNNEISEKSEIFDDQFSVERPDGSNFTLKIRSTKLEDSAMYFCASSELGRTDTQYFGPGTRLTVL.

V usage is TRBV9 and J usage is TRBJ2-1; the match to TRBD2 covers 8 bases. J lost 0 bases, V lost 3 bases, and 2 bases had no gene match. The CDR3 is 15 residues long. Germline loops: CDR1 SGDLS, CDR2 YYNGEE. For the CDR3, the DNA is TGTGCCAGCAGCGACAGCGGGAGCTCCTACAATGAGCAGTTCTTC. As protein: CASSDSGSSYNEQFF.

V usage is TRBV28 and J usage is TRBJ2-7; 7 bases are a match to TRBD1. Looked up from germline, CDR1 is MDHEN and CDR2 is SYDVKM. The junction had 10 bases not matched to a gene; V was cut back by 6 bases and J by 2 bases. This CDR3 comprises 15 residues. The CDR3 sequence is CASSRPGQITYEQYF. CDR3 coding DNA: TGTGCCAGCAGCCGGCCGGGACAGATCACCTACGAGCAGTACTTC.

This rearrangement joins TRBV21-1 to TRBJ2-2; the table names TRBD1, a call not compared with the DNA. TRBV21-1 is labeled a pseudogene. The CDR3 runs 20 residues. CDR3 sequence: CASSKGARQGAQGDTGELFF. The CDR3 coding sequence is TGTGCCAGCAGCAAAGGGGCCCGACAGGGGGCGCAGGGCGACACCGGGGAGCTGTTTTTT.

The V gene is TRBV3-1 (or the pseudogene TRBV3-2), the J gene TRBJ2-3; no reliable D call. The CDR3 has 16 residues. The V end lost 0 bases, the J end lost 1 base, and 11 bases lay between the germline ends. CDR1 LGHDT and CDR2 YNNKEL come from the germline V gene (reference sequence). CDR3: CASSQDLSGGTDTQYF. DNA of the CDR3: TGTGCCAGCAGCCAAGATCTGTCGGGTGGCACAGATACGCAGTATTTT.

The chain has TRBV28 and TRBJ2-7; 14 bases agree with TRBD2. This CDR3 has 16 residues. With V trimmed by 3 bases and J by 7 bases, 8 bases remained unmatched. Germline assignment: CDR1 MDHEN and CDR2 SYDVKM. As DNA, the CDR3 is TGTGCCAGCAGTTTGGAGGGACTAGCGGGAGAATCAGAGCAGTACTTC. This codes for CASSLEGLAGESEQYF.

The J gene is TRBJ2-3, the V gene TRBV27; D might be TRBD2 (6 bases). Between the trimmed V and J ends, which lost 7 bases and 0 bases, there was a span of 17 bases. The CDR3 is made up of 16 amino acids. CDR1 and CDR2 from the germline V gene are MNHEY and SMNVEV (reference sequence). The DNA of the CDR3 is TGTGCCAGCATACGGACGGGGGTTGGGAGCACAGATACGCAGTATTTT. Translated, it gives CASIRTGVGSTDTQYF.

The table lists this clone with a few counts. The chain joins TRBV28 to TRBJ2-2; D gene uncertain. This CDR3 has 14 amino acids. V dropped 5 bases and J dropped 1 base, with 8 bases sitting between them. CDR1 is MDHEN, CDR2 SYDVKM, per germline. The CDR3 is CASSLPGNTGELFF. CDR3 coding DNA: TGTGCCAGCAGTCTACCGGGGAACACCGGGGAGCTGTTTTTT.